The rows below give T cell receptor beta chains drawn from one sample of a study of technical replicates of blood from a few donors. The protocol was immunoSEQ multiplex PCR, while the TCRdb copy is restricted to in-frame clones and leaves out a portion. Among tens of thousands of clones listed, 81% were seen once. The sample taken for sequencing was PBMCs. Receptors were obtained from a human donor in good health. Some clones in this sample may be carry-over from other donors' samples. Both conserved end residues are part of each CDR3. Fields, in order: J gene, V gene, D gene, clone size, CDR3 protein, CDR3 DNA. D genes are given only for firm matches. Clone size is not always given. Where it is, it says once, few, many or a class for expanded clones.

TRBJ2-6,TRBV7-9,NA,NA,CASSFPYYSGANVLTF,TGTGCCAGCAGCTTTCCCTATTACTCTGGGGCCAACGTCCTGACTTTC
TRBJ2-3,TRBV4-3,TRBD2,NA,CASSQTGLAGGRTDTQYF,TGCGCCAGCAGCCAAACGGGACTAGCGGGGGGACGTACAGATACGCAGTATTTT
TRBJ2-1,TRBV5-1,NA,NA,CASSLDSNEQFF,TGCGCCAGCAGCTTGGACTCCAATGAGCAGTTCTTC
TRBJ2-7,TRBV19,NA,NA,CASSSGVDFEQYF,TGTGCCAGTAGTTCGGGAGTGGACTTCGAGCAGTACTTC
TRBJ2-1,TRBV5-4,NA,NA,CASSLGAMNNEQFF,TGTGCCAGCAGCTTGGGGGCAATGAACAATGAGCAGTTCTTC
TRBJ2-1,TRBV2,NA,NA,CASSPPPGVSYNEQFF,TGTGCCAGCAGTCCACCCCCGGGGGTTTCCTACAATGAGCAGTTCTTC
TRBJ1-1,TRBV29-1,NA,NA,CSGLEGFEAFF,TGCAGCGGCCTCGAGGGATTCGAAGCTTTCTTT
TRBJ1-1,TRBV7-9,TRBD1,NA,CASSLGRGQNTEAFF,TGTGCCAGCAGCTTGGGCAGGGGGCAGAACACTGAAGCTTTCTTT
TRBJ1-4,TRBV14,TRBD1,once,CASNPQGASEKLFF,TGTGCCAGCAACCCTCAGGGGGCGAGTGAAAAACTGTTTTTT
TRBJ2-3,TRBV30,NA,NA,CDWSGNGGQGKVSTDTQYF,TGTGACTGGAGTGGAAATGGGGGACAAGGGAAAGTTAGCACAGATACGCAGTATTTT
TRBJ1-2,TRBV5-8,TRBD1,NA,CASSPGQGANYGYTF,TGTGCCAGCAGCCCTGGACAGGGAGCCAACTATGGCTACACCTTC
TRBJ2-4,TRBV7-2,NA,NA,CASSQKGQLAKNIQYF,TGTGCCAGCAGCCAGAAAGGACAGCTAGCCAAAAACATTCAGTACTTC
TRBJ2-7,TRBV5-1,TRBD1,few,CASSTAGTGGYEQYF,TGCGCCAGCAGCACAGCCGGGACAGGGGGGTACGAGCAGTACTTC
TRBJ2-1,TRBV11-3,NA,NA,CASSSPRQDEQFF,TGTGCCAGCAGCTCCCCAAGACAGGATGAGCAGTTCTTC
TRBJ2-6,TRBV6-5,NA,NA,CASSYGQTSGANVLTF,TGTGCCAGCAGTTATGGACAGACCTCTGGGGCCAACGTCCTGACTTTC
TRBJ2-7,TRBV7-8,NA,once,CASSNGRDYF,TGTGCCAGCAGCAATGGGCGGGATTACTTC
TRBJ2-1,TRBV6-1,NA,NA,CASSEAWPYNEQFF,TGTGCCAGCAGTGAAGCGTGGCCCTACAATGAGCAGTTCTTC
TRBJ2-4,TRBV19,TRBD1,NA,CASSIVGWNRGNIQYF,TGTGCCAGTAGTATCGTGGGGTGGAACAGGGGAAACATTCAGTACTTC
TRBJ2-7,TRBV11-1,NA,NA,CASSPGLHEQYF,TGTGCCAGCAGCCCCGGACTGCACGAGCAGTACTTC
TRBJ1-4,TRBV6-5,NA,NA,CASSYYYNEKLFF,TGTGCCAGCAGTTACTACTATAATGAAAAACTGTTTTTT
TRBJ2-5,TRBV7-9,TRBD2,NA,CASSLAALARQETQYF,TGTGCCAGCAGCTTAGCCGCACTAGCGAGGCAAGAGACCCAGTACTTC
TRBJ2-3,TRBV30,TRBD2,NA,CAWSQRGADTQYF,TGTGCCTGGAGTCAGCGGGGAGCAGATACGCAGTATTTT
TRBJ2-5,TRBV18,NA,NA,CASSPSWGGKETQYF,TGTGCCAGCTCACCATCCTGGGGAGGTAAAGAGACCCAGTACTTC
TRBJ2-1,TRBV5-1,TRBD2,NA,CASSTSGAYNEQFF,TGCGCCAGCAGCACTAGCGGAGCTTACAATGAGCAGTTCTTC
TRBJ1-6,TRBV5-1,NA,NA,CASSLRRGAGDNSPLHF,TGCGCCAGCAGCTTGCGGAGGGGAGCGGGCGATAATTCACCCCTCCACTTT
TRBJ2-3,TRBV7-9,TRBD2,NA,CASSPTSGRTDTQYF,TGTGCCAGCAGCCCGACTAGCGGGAGAACAGATACGCAGTATTTT
TRBJ2-5,TRBV27,NA,NA,CASSLLGTAETQYF,TGTGCCAGCAGTTTATTAGGGACTGCGGAGACCCAGTACTTC
TRBJ1-2,TRBV30,NA,NA,CAWEAPTYGYTF,TGTGCCTGGGAGGCCCCAACCTATGGCTACACCTTC
TRBJ2-1,TRBV4-1,TRBD1,NA,CASSQDLSGTGDWGEFF,TGCGCCAGCAGCCAAGATCTTAGCGGGACAGGGGACTGGGGGGAGTTCTTC
TRBJ2-4,TRBV5-6,TRBD1,NA,CASSLQTGVWNIQYF,TGTGCCAGCAGCTTACAGACAGGGGTGTGGAACATTCAGTACTTC
TRBJ2-1,TRBV29-1,NA,NA,CSVTWNEQFF,TGCAGCGTTACTTGGAATGAGCAGTTCTTC
TRBJ1-1,TRBV29-1,NA,NA,CSGGPHVSATEAFF,TGCAGCGGTGGCCCCCACGTGTCCGCCACTGAAGCTTTCTTT
TRBJ1-1,TRBV30,NA,few,CAWSGGGEAFF,TGTGCCTGGAGTGGGGGGGGTGAAGCTTTCTTT
TRBJ1-1,TRBV2,NA,NA,CAILTGRFREAEAFF,TGTGCCATCTTGACGGGTCGTTTCAGGGAGGCTGAAGCTTTCTTT
TRBJ1-2,TRBV6-5,NA,NA,CASSDTYYGYTF,TGTGCCAGCAGTGACACTTACTATGGCTACACCTTC
TRBJ1-1,TRBV4-3,NA,NA,CASSQDGSGTEAFF,TGCGCCAGCAGCCAAGATGGGTCGGGGACTGAAGCTTTCTTT
TRBJ1-1,TRBV14,NA,NA,CASSAGGGVNTEAFF,TGTGCCAGCAGCGCCGGAGGCGGAGTTAACACTGAAGCTTTCTTT
TRBJ2-7,TRBV5-1,TRBD1,NA,CASSFGTGTTYEQYF,TGCGCCAGCAGCTTTGGGACAGGGACGACCTACGAGCAGTACTTC
TRBJ2-1,TRBV10-3,NA,few,CAISADNEQFF,TGTGCCATCAGTGCAGACAATGAGCAGTTCTTC
TRBJ2-7,TRBV5-1,NA,few,CASSARVRFGAVDEQYF,TGCGCCAGCAGCGCGAGGGTACGTTTCGGAGCCGTCGACGAGCAGTACTTC
TRBJ2-3,TRBV5-6,TRBD1,NA,CASSRGTGGTDTQYF,TGTGCCAGCAGCCGCGGGACAGGGGGCACAGATACGCAGTATTTT
TRBJ1-2,TRBV12-5,NA,NA,CASGLVITIWPHGYTF,TGTGCTAGTGGTTTGGTAATCACAATATGGCCACATGGCTACACCTTC
TRBJ2-7,TRBV7-2,TRBD1,NA,CASSSQGDSYEQYF,TGTGCCAGCAGCTCCCAGGGGGACTCCTACGAGCAGTACTTC
TRBJ1-6,TRBV4-1,NA,NA,CASSQGRGRGKESPLHF,TGCGCCAGCAGCCAAGGCCGGGGGAGGGGCAAGGAGTCACCCCTCCACTTT
TRBJ1-1,TRBV7-9,NA,NA,CASSLISTEAFF,TGTGCCAGCAGTTTAATCAGCACTGAAGCTTTCTTT
TRBJ2-7,TRBV18,TRBD2,NA,CASSPGTSGRSYEQYF,TGTGCCAGCTCACCGGGGACTAGCGGGAGGTCCTACGAGCAGTACTTC
TRBJ1-1,TRBV5-1,NA,NA,CASTSESGVGTEAFF,TGCGCCAGCACCAGTGAATCCGGGGTCGGCACTGAAGCTTTCTTT